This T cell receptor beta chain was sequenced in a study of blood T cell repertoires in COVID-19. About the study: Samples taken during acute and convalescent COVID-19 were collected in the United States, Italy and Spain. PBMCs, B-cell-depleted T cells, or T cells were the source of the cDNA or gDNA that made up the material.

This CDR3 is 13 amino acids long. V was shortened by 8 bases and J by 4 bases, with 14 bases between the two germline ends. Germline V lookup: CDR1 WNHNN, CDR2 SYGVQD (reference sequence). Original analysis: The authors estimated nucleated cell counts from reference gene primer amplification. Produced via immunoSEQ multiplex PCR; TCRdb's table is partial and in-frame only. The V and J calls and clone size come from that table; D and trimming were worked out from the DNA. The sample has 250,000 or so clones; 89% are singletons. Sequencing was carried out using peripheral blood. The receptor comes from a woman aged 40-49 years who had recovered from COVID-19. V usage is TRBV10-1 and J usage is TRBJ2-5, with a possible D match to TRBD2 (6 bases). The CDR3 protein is CASGDSSVETQYF. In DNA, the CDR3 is TGCGCCAGCGGCGACTCTAGCGTAGAGACCCAGTACTTC.